This T cell receptor beta chain was obtained from a study of T cells after yellow fever vaccination. The overall study: SMART-Seq v4 Ultra Low Input prepared the low-cell-number fractions.

One entry per CDR3 protein results from TCRdb running MiXCR on the 5' RACE reads. The table includes more than 450,000 distinct CDR3 sequences, around a fifth detected once. With V trimmed by 5 bases and J by 2 bases, 12 bases remained unmatched. The CDR3 extends over 16 amino acids. Looked up from germline, CDR1 is SEHNR and CDR2 is FQNEAQ (reference sequence). The chain links TRBV7-9 to TRBJ2-7, with 7 bases identical to TRBD1. The origin of this receptor is a man in his late teens or twenties who received the YFV17D yellow fever vaccine. Here the sequenced sample was PBMCs, taken less than 25 days after the first yellow fever vaccination. The CDR3 loop reads CASSGPDRQVPYEQYF. The CDR3 bases are TGTGCCAGCAGCGGCCCGGACAGGCAGGTCCCCTACGAGCAGTACTTC.